The T cell receptor (beta chain) under discussion was sequenced for a study of blood T cell repertoires in COVID-19. Across the study: The samples span acute and convalescent COVID-19 from the United States, Italy and Spain. Sample material is recorded as cDNA or gDNA derived from T cells, B-cell-depleted T cells, or PBMCs.

V was clipped by 5 bases and J by 4 bases; unmatched bases: 5. Germline CDR1 and CDR2: SGHTA and FQGNSA. The CDR3 length is 14 residues. Authors' analysis steps: Scientists estimated how many nucleated cells there were by amplifying reference gene primers. The protocol was immunoSEQ multiplex PCR, while the TCRdb copy is restricted to in-frame clones and leaves out a portion. D and trimming were read from the DNA, whereas the V and J calls and clone size are those reported in that table. The sample includes fewer than 75,000 clones, around 87% of them seen just once. V is TRBV7-2 and J is TRBJ2-5; 9 bases fit TRBD2. The sample taken for sequencing was peripheral blood. This TCR was recovered from a man between 60 and 75 years old with active or convalescent COVID-19. The CDR3 loop reads CASSGRGGLETQYF. The CDR3 DNA is TGTGCCAGCAGCGGGCGGGGGGGCCTAGAGACCCAGTACTTC.